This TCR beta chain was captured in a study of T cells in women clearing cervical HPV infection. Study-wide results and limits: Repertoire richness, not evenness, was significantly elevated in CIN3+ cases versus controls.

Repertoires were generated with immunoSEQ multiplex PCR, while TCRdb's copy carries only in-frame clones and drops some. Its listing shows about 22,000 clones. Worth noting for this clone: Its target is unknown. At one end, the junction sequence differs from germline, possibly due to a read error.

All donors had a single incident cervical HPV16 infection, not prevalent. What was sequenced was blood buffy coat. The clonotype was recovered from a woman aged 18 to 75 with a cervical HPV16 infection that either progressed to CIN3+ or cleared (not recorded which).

CDR3 bases read: TGTGCCAGCAGCCGGGACAGGGCAGAGACG. Translated, it gives CASSRDRAET. The full-length CDR3 reads as CASSRDRAETQYF. The chain uses TRBV2 and TRBJ2-3, with 9 bases identical to TRBD1. Read data end 3 residues before the CDR3 end; the end is taken from the germline J gene. Germline V lookup: CDR1 SNHLY, CDR2 FYNNEI. The length of the CDR3 is 13 residues.